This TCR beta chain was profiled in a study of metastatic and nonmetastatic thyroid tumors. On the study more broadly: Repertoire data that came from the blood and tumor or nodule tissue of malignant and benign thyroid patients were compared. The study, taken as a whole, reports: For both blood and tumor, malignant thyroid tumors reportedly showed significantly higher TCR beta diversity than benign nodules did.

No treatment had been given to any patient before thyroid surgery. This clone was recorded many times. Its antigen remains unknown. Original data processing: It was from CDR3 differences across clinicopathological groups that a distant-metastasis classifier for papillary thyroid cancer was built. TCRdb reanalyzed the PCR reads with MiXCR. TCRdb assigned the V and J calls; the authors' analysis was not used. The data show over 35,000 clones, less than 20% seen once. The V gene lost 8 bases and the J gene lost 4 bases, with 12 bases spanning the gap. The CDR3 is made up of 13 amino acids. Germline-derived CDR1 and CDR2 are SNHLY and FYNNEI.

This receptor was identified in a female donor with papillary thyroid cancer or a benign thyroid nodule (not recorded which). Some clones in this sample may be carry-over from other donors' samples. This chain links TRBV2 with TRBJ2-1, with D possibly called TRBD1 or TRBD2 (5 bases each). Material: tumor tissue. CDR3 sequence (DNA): TGTGCCAGCTGCCGGGGCAGATACAATGAGCAGTTCTTC. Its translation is CASCRGRYNEQFF.